This entry lists 11 T cell receptor beta chains sequenced from one sample in a study of T cells in localized non-small cell lung cancer. The repertoire was sequenced with immunoSEQ multiplex PCR; TCRdb's copy has only in-frame clones and lacks some. The data show 20,000 to 30,000 clones, with about 86% seen just once and around 1.1% held by the top ten. Sample: peripheral blood, taken before any cancer treatment. The source is a woman between 40 and 69 years old with stage I lung adenocarcinoma.

The rearrangement joins TRBV6-5 to TRBJ2-1; 12 bases match TRBD2. V gave up 2 bases and J gave up 4 bases; unmatched junction bases: 3. This CDR3 contains 16 residues. Germline assignment: CDR1 MNHEY and CDR2 SVGAGI. The CDR3 DNA reads as TGTGCCAGCAGTTACGCGGGACTAGCGGGTTACAATGAGCAGTTCTTC. Its translation: CASSYAGLAGYNEQFF.

The chain carries TRBV6-5 and TRBJ1-6; D is unclear. The ends were cut back, 6 bases at V and 7 bases at J, with 16 bases in the middle. The CDR3 is made up of 15 amino acids. In germline, CDR1 is MNHEY, CDR2 SVGAGI. The CDR3 DNA sequence: TGTGCCAGCAGCACGGGGTTCGGGAGAAATTCACCCCTCCACTTT. Translation: CASSTGFGRNSPLHF.

This clone came up once. This chain uses TRBV27 with TRBJ2-6; the D is unclear. The CDR3 spans 13 residues. Germline-derived CDR1 and CDR2 are MNHEY and SMNVEV (reference sequence). The V and J ends lost 6 bases and 3 bases respectively, with 6 bases between them. CDR3 sequence reads: CASSPVGANVLTF. CDR3 DNA sequence: TGTGCCAGCAGCCCGGTTGGGGCCAACGTCCTGACTTTC.

The chain has TRBV19 and TRBJ2-7, with D possibly TRBD1 on 6 matching bases. Germline V gene lookup returns CDR1 LNHDA and CDR2 SQIVND (reference sequence). V shed 0 bases and J shed 5 bases, with 8 bases lying between them. This CDR3 contains 13 residues. The CDR3 nucleotides read TGTGCCAGTAGTATAGAGGGGGCCAACGAGCAGTACTTC. Its protein is CASSIEGANEQYF. The full variable domain, with the rest looked up from reference TRBV19 and TRBJ2-7, is DGGITQSPKYLFRKEGQNVTLSCEQNLNHDAMYWYRQDPGQGLRLIYYSQIVNDFQKGDIAEGYSVSREKKESFPLTVTSAQKNPTAFYLCASSIEGANEQYFGPGTRLTVT.

The gene calls are TRBV28 and TRBJ1-1; D not resolved. V lost 5 bases and J 10 bases, leaving 11 bases between the germline ends. The germline V gene has CDR1 MDHEN and CDR2 SYDVKM. The CDR3 runs to 11 residues. The CDR3: CASSERGPAFF. The CDR3 DNA sequence: TGTGCCAGCAGTGAGCGGGGTCCAGCTTTCTTT. Full variable domain (missing parts from reference TRBV28 and TRBJ1-1): DVKVTQSSRYLVKRTGEKVFLECVQDMDHENMFWYRQDPGLGLRLIYFSYDVKMKEKGDIPEGYSVSREKKERFSLILESASTNQTSMYLCASSERGPAFFGQGTRLTVV.

V gene TRBV5-4 combines with J gene TRBJ1-2, with TRBD1 matching 8 bases. With 5 bases clipped from V and 2 bases from J, the junction kept 2 bases outside the gene matches. The CDR3 length is 13 residues. The germline gives CDR1 SGHNT, CDR2 YYREEE (reference sequence). The DNA of the CDR3 is TGTGCCAGCAGTCGGGACAGGAACTATGGCTACACCTTC. It specifies CASSRDRNYGYTF.

The chain links TRBV6-5 to TRBJ2-1; D is perhaps TRBD1 or TRBD2 (5 bases each). Deletions cut 6 bases from V and 6 bases from J, with 6 bases between. Germline V gene sequence: CDR1 MNHEY, CDR2 SVGAGI. CDR3 size: 11 residues. The CDR3, as DNA: TGTGCCAGCAGGAGGGGCAATGAGCAGTTCTTC. Translation gives CASRRGNEQFF.

The V call is TRBV2, the J call TRBJ2-1; weak D call: TRBD2 (5 bases). From germline, CDR1 is SNHLY and CDR2 FYNNEI. Trimming took 4 bases from V and 2 from J, leaving 12 bases between them. This CDR3 spans 15 amino acids. CDR3 in amino acids: CASSVPGLAYNEQFF. In DNA form, the CDR3 reads TGTGCCAGCAGTGTACCGGGATTAGCCTACAATGAGCAGTTCTTC.

V is TRBV7-2 and J is TRBJ2-2, with D unclear. This CDR3 contains 15 residues. Germline loops: CDR1 SGHTA, CDR2 FQGNSA. Trimming stripped 2 bases from V and 2 bases from J, with 9 bases between. CDR3 nucleotide sequence: TGTGCCAGCAGCTTAAAACAGTCCAACACCGGGGAGCTGTTTTTT. Translation: CASSLKQSNTGELFF.

The V call is TRBV6-5, the J call TRBJ1-2; tentatively, D is TRBD1 (6 bases). The V gene lost 5 bases and the J gene lost 7 bases, with 17 bases spanning the gap. From germline, CDR1 is MNHEY and CDR2 SVGAGI. The CDR3 loop spans 14 amino acids. The chain's CDR3 is CASSPGTPRGGYTF. The CDR3 DNA sequence: TGTGCCAGCAGTCCGGGGACACCCCGGGGTGGCTACACCTTC.

The chain combines TRBV7-9 with TRBJ1-6; 11 positions match TRBD1. Looked up from germline, CDR1 is SEHNR and CDR2 is FQNEAQ (reference sequence). The CDR3 consists of 14 residues. V shed 7 bases and J 7 bases; nucleotides not matched to a gene: 3. The CDR3 DNA follows: TGTGCCAGCACGGACAGGGGGCTGAATTCACCCCTCCACTTT. Translating gives CASTDRGLNSPLHF. Full variable domain (rest looked up from reference TRBV7-9 and TRBJ1-6): DTGVSQNPRHKITKRGQNVTFRCDPISEHNRLYWYRQTLGQGPEFLTYFQNEAQLEKSRLLSDRFSAERPKGSFSTLEIQRTEQGDSAMYLCASTDRGLNSPLHFGNGTRLTVT.